This paragraph reports one T cell receptor beta chain. This table comes from immunoSEQ multiplex PCR, and its TCRdb copy is limited to in-frame clones, with some not included. The sample yields over 65,000 clones, roughly 92% seen once. These data originate in a study of T cell changes during pregnancy in multiple sclerosis. Germline V gene data show CDR1 as KGHSH and CDR2 as LQKENI. V dropped 1 base and J dropped 3 bases, with 6 bases sitting between them. CDR3 length: 13 residues. V gene TRBV18 combines with J gene TRBJ1-1; D ambiguous. The input for sequencing was peripheral blood, taken in the first trimester of pregnancy. The TCR sequence derives from a female donor with multiple sclerosis, enrolled in a pregnancy study. The CDR3, as DNA: TGTGCCAGCTCACCACGGGCCGACACTGAAGCTTTCTTT. It codes for CASSPRADTEAFF.